This T cell receptor (beta chain) is from a study of CD8+CD57+ T cells in acquired aplastic anemia. At least ten counts were recorded for this clonotype. What it binds is unknown. Individuals selected for sequencing had exhibited CD8+CD57+ cell expansion on flow cytometry. Among the patients, none had received any therapy at the time of blood sampling. Trimming cost V 5 bases and J 5 bases, with 21 bases left between them. The CDR3 contains 16 residues. Per germline, CDR1 SEHNR and CDR2 FQNEAQ (reference sequence). Study conclusions and caveats: Significant differences in CD8+ Simpson's diversity were not observed between patients and controls. Researchers report that around 31 CD8+ CDR3 sequences appeared in both patients and controls.

TCR beta VDJ combinations and CDR3 sequences were profiled from genomic DNA. Each CDR3 protein gets one entry after TCRdb re-called the reads with MiXCR. The sample shows fewer than 200,000 distinct CDR3 sequences, less than 60% of them seen only once. Sequenced: sorted CD4+, CD8+, or CD8+CD57+ T cells (not recorded which) from PBMCs. The source of this sequence is a human donor with aplastic anemia. The chain links TRBV7-9 to TRBJ1-2, with D uncertain. The CDR3 bases are TGTGCCAGCAGCCCTCAGTCGGAACCCACCAATTATGGCTACACCTTC. Protein product: CASSPQSEPTNYGYTF. Full variable domain (rest looked up from reference TRBV7-9 and TRBJ1-2): DTGVSQNPRHKITKRGQNVTFRCDPISEHNRLYWYRQTLGQGPEFLTYFQNEAQLEKSRLLSDRFSAERPKGSFSTLEIQRTEQGDSAMYLCASSPQSEPTNYGYTFGSGTRLTVV.